What follows is one TCR beta chain and its context. What it binds is unknown. This sample stems from a study of cytomegalovirus exposure and HLA in healthy donors. The PCR ran on 60 Vbeta and 13 Jbeta primers. Method: immunoSEQ multiplex PCR; TCRdb's copy keeps in-frame clones and lacks some. The sample has hundreds of thousands of clones, around 65% seen once. Germline V gene lookup returns CDR1 GTSNPN and CDR2 SVGIG (reference sequence). Trimming shortened V by 3 bases and J by 6 bases, and 20 bases separated the two germline ends. This CDR3 has 15 amino acids. Points from the study as a whole: The classifier reportedly diagnosed cytomegalovirus status with high sensitivity and specificity. Accurate prediction of most subjects' HLA-A and HLA-B alleles from TCR beta sequences was reported. Across donors, presence/absence analyses took sequencing depth to be roughly uniform. Later analysis indicated greater clonal expansion among HLA-associated TCR beta chains than among equally common other chains.

The J gene is TRBJ1-2, the V gene TRBV30, with D possibly TRBD1 on 6 matching bases. The sequenced sample was PBMCs. The source is a female donor in good health and CMV-seronegative. As DNA, the CDR3 is TGTGCCTGGAGCCTCATTATACAGGGAAGCAATGGCTACACCTTC. It yields the protein CAWSLIIQGSNGYTF.